Given below is one T cell receptor beta chain in context. These data originate in a study of blood T cell repertoires in COVID-19. Overall study context: Material from acute and convalescent COVID-19 was sourced from the United States, Italy and Spain. The analysed material was cDNA or gDNA that came from T cells, B-cell-depleted T cells, or PBMCs.

The data were produced by immunoSEQ multiplex PCR, yet TCRdb's version contains in-frame clones alone and is incomplete. The sample includes under 200,000 clones, about 82% of them seen just once. The CDR3 is 14 amino acids. V dropped 0 bases and J dropped 6 bases, with 11 bases sitting between them. From germline, CDR1 is MNHEY and CDR2 SVGAGI. The V and J genes are TRBV6-5 and TRBJ1-1, with a possible D match to TRBD1 (6 bases). Sequencing input: PBMCs or T cells enriched from blood (not recorded which). The TCR comes from a man aged 35-49 years with acute COVID-19. The CDR3 coding sequence is TGTGCCAGCAGTTACTCTGAGGGACATGCTGAAGCTTTCTTT. This encodes CASSYSEGHAEAFF.